This entry is about one T cell receptor beta chain. Antigen unknown. This record belongs to a study of T cells after yellow fever vaccination. General study findings and limits: Most primary-vaccination clones reappeared after the booster (about 97% CD4, 85% to 90% CD8). Abundant bulk-population clonotypes could contaminate the FACS-sorted repertoires.

One entry per CDR3 protein, called by TCRdb with MiXCR from the 5' RACE reads. The table has about 130,000 distinct CDR3 sequences, more than 7.5% seen once. Trimming removed 2 bases from V and 0 bases from J, with 8 bases in between. This CDR3 contains 15 residues. CDR1 and CDR2 (germline): SGHTA, FQGNSA. The material was CD8+ T cells sorted from PBMCs, obtained on the day of the yellow fever booster vaccination. This chain joins TRBV7-2 and TRBJ2-1; D gene unclear. The TCR was taken from a young man who received the YFV17D yellow fever vaccine. The CDR3 coding sequence is TGTGCCAGCAGCTTACGTAATAGCTCCTACAATGAGCAGTTCTTC. Its protein is CASSLRNSSYNEQFF. Looking up the rest from reference TRBV7-2 and TRBJ2-1 gives the full variable domain: GAGVSQSPSNKVTEKGKDVELRCDPISGHTALYWYRQSLGQGLEFLIYFQGNSAPDKSGLPSDRFSAERTGGSVSTLTIQRTQQEDSAVYLCASSLRNSSYNEQFFGPGTRLTVL.